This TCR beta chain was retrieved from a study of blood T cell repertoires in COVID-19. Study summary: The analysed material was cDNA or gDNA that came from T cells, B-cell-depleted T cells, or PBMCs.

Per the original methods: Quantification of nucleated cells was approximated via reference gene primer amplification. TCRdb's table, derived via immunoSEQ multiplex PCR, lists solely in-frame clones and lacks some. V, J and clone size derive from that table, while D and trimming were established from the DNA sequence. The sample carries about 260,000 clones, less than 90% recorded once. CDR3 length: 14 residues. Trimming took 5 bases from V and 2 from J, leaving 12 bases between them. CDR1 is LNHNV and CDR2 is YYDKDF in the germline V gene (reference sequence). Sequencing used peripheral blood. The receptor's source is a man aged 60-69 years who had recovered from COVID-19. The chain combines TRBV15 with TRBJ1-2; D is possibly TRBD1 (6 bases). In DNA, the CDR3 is TGTGCCACCAGCCTAGAGGGGGTCAACTATGGCTACACCTTC. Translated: CATSLEGVNYGYTF.